This T cell receptor beta chain was sequenced for a study of blood T cell repertoires in COVID-19. Study details: The United States, Italy and Spain provided the acute and convalescent COVID-19 samples. PBMCs, B-cell-depleted T cells, or T cells were the source of the cDNA or gDNA that made up the material.

Repertoires were generated with immunoSEQ multiplex PCR, while TCRdb's copy carries only in-frame clones and drops some. The table includes a few hundred thousand clones, around nine tenths detected once. Trimming removed 10 bases at V and 4 bases at J, with 16 bases between. The CDR3 sequence is 13 residues long. The clonotype comes from a man between 60 and 75 years old with acute or convalescent COVID-19. V and J are TRBV12-3 or TRBV12-4 and TRBJ1-1, with D possibly TRBD1 on 6 matching bases. The material sequenced was peripheral blood. This CDR3 reads CATAGGGVTEAFF. The CDR3 nucleotides read TGTGCCACCGCGGGGGGGGGCGTCACTGAAGCTTTCTTT.